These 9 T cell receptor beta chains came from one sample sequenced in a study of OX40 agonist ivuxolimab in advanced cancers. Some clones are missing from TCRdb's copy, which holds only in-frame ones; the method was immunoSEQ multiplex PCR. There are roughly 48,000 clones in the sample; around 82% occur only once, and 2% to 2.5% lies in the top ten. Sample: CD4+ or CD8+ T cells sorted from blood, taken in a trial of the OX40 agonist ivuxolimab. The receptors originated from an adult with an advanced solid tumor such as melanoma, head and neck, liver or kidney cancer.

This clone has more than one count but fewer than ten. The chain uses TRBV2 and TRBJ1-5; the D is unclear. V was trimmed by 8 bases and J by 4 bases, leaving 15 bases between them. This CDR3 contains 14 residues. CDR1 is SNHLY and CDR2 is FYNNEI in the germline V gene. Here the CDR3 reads CASGGRAGNQPQHF. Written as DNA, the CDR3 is TGTGCCAGCGGCGGCCGGGCGGGGAATCAGCCCCAGCATTTT.

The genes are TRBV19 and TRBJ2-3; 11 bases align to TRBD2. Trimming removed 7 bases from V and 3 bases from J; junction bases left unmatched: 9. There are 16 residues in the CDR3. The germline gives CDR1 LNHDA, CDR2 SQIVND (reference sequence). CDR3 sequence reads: CASTPDSGGATDTQYF. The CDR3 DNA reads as TGTGCCAGTACCCCGGATAGCGGGGGGGCTACAGATACGCAGTATTTT.

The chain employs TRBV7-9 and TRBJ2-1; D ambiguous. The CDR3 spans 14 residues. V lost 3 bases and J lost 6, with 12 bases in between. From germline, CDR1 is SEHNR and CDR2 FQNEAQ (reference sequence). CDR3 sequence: CASSFRTVSNEQFF. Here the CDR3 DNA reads TGTGCCAGCAGCTTCCGGACGGTTTCCAATGAGCAGTTCTTC.

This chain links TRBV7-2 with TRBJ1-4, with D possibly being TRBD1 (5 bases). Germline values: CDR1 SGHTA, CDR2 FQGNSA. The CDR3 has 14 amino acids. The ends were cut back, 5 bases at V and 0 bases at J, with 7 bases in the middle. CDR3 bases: TGTGCCAGCAGCCCGACAGCAACTAATGAAAAACTGTTTTTT. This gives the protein CASSPTATNEKLFF.

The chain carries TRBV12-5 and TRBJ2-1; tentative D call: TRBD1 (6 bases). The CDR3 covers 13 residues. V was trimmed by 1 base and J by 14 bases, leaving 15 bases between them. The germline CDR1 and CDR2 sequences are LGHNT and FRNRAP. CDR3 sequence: CASGLDRDTLKFF. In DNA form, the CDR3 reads TGTGCTAGTGGTTTGGACCGGGACACCTTAAAGTTCTTC.

CDR3 sequence (DNA): TGTGCCATCAGTGAAGGGACAGGGGGCTCTGAAAAACTGTTTTTT. Translation: CAISEGTGGSEKLFF. This chain uses TRBV10-3 with TRBJ1-4; 12 bases are shared with TRBD1. Germline V lookup: CDR1 ENHRY, CDR2 SYGVKD. This CDR3 contains 15 residues. Trimming at V came to 3 bases and at J to 7 bases, leaving 3 bases not matched to a gene.

The CDR3 nucleotides are TGCAGCGTTGTCGGCGGGAGGGCCCACTACAATGAGCAGTTCTTC. Its translation is CSVVGGRAHYNEQFF. The rearrangement links TRBV29-1 to TRBJ2-1; TRBD2 matches 9 bases. The CDR3 length is 15 residues. The ends lost 4 bases at V and 3 bases at J; junction bases unmatched: 7. The germline gives CDR1 SQVTM, CDR2 ANQGSEA.

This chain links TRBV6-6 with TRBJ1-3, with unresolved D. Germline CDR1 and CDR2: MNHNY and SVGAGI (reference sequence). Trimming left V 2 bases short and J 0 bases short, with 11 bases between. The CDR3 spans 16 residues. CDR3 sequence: CASSYRDGSSGNTIYF. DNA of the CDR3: TGTGCCAGCAGTTACCGAGACGGGAGCTCTGGAAACACCATATATTTT.

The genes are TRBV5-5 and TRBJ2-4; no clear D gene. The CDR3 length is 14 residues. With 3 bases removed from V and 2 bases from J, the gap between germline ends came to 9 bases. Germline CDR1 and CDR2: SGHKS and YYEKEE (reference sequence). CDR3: CASSSGSTKNIQYF. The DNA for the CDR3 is TGTGCCAGCAGCTCCGGATCCACCAAAAACATTCAGTACTTC.